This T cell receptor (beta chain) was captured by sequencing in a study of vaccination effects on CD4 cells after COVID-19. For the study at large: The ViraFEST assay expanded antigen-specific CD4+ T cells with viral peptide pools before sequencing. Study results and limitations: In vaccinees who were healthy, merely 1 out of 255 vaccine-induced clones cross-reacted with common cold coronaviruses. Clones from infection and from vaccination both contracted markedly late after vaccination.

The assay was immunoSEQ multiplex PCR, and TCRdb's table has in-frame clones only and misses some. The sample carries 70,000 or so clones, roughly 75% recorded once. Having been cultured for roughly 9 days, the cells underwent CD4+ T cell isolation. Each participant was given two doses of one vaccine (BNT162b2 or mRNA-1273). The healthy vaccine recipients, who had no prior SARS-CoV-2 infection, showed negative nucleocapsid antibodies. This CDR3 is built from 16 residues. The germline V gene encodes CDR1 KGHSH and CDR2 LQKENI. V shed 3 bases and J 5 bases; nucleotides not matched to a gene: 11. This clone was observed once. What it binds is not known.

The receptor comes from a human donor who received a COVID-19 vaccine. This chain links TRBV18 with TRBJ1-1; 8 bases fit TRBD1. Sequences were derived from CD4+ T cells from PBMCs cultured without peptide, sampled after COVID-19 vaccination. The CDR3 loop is CASSPRGQGAGTEAFF. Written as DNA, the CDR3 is TGTGCCAGCTCACCGAGGGGCCAGGGGGCAGGTACTGAAGCTTTCTTT.